The entry below gives a single T cell receptor beta chain sequence along with its context. Its antigen is unknown. This specimen comes from a study of T cell responses to AZD1222 COVID-19 vaccine. The assay was immunoSEQ multiplex PCR, and TCRdb's table has in-frame clones only and misses some. The sample includes about 130,000 clones, about nine tenths of them seen just once. Study conclusions and caveats: Across spike, vaccine-associated CD4 TCRs were found, dominant at 160-218 and 743-854.

The source was peripheral blood, collected on day 0 of AZD1222 vaccination. This sequence was found in an adult in good health.

In DNA, the CDR3 is TGTGCCAGCAGCTTAGCGGTACCTAACTATGGCTACACCTTC. Translation: CASSLAVPNYGYTF. The rearrangement links TRBV7-8 to TRBJ1-2; D gene uncertain. V dropped 0 bases and J dropped 0 bases, with 5 bases sitting between them. The CDR3 consists of 14 residues. CDR1 is SGHVS, CDR2 FQNEAQ, per germline. The full variable domain, in which reference TRBV7-8 and TRBJ1-2 provide the parts outside the CDR3, is GAGVSQSPRYKVAKRGQDVALRCDPISGHVSLFWYQQALGQGPEFLTYFQNEAQLDKSGLPSDRFFAERPEGSVSTLKIQRTQQEDSAVYLCASSLAVPNYGYTFGSGTRLTVV.